These 12 T cell receptor beta chains originate from one sample sequenced in a study of Graves' ophthalmopathy and Graves' hyperthyroidism. RNA transcripts served as template for amplifying TCR beta CDR3 sequences. The authors performed first-round RT-PCR with HTBI primers and then a second-round multiplex PCR. Using its own MiXCR run on the multiplex PCR reads, TCRdb lists one record per CDR3 protein. The sample gives about 600,000 distinct CDR3 sequences, less than 45% of which show up once; about 4.6% is in the top ten. Input material: peripheral blood or thyroid tissue (not recorded which). These receptors originate from an adult man with Graves' hyperthyroidism.

This clonotype was counted ten times or more. The V gene is TRBV25-1, the J gene TRBJ2-7, with 8 bases fitting TRBD1. The CDR3 runs 16 residues. The germline V gene encodes CDR1 MGHDK and CDR2 SYGVNS. The J segment lost 0 bases and the V segment lost 2 bases, leaving 6 bases of the junction unmatched. In DNA, the CDR3 is TGTGCCAGCAGTGAACAGACAGGGGTGGGCTCCTACGAGCAGTACTTC. This translates into CASSEQTGVGSYEQYF.

This clonotype was observed at least ten times. The rearrangement joins TRBV6-5 to TRBJ1-2; D is possibly TRBD1 (6 bases). CDR1 is MNHEY and CDR2 is SVGAGI in the germline V gene. V was clipped by 2 bases and J by 6 bases, with 10 bases between them. The CDR3 extends over 13 amino acids. The CDR3 region has the DNA TGTGCCAGCAGTTACCAGGGGCGAAATGGCTACACCTTC. It yields the protein CASSYQGRNGYTF.

This clonotype was picked up many times. V gene TRBV7-9 combines with J gene TRBJ1-5; 10 bases match TRBD1. CDR3 length: 20 amino acids. J gave up 5 bases and V 5 bases, and 21 bases lay outside the gene matches. The germline V gene encodes CDR1 SEHNR and CDR2 FQNEAQ (reference sequence). CDR3 residues: CASSGSTGTGATPWDQPQHF. Here the CDR3 DNA reads TGTGCCAGCAGCGGGTCAACAGGGACAGGGGCGACGCCCTGGGATCAGCCCCAGCATTTT. The whole variable domain, filled in from reference TRBV7-9 and TRBJ1-5, reads DTGVSQNPRHKITKRGQNVTFRCDPISEHNRLYWYRQTLGQGPEFLTYFQNEAQLEKSRLLSDRFSAERPKGSFSTLEIQRTEQGDSAMYLCASSGSTGTGATPWDQPQHFGDGTRLSIL.

The chain employs TRBV15 and TRBJ2-7; 7 bases fit TRBD1. The CDR3 covers 14 residues. The germline V gene has CDR1 LNHNV and CDR2 YYDKDF (reference sequence). J lost 2 bases, V lost 2 bases, and 3 bases had no gene match. The CDR3 is CATSRRQGAYEQYF. DNA of the CDR3: TGTGCCACCAGCAGAAGACAGGGAGCCTACGAGCAGTACTTC.

V is TRBV7-3 and J is TRBJ1-5, with 8 bases aligning to TRBD1. The CDR3 has 14 amino acids. Trimming cost V 5 bases and J 8 bases; bases outside gene matches: 8. CDR1 is SGHTA, CDR2 FQGTGA, per germline. CDR3 bases: TGTGCCAGCAGCATTTACAGGGGGAATGAGCCCCAGCATTTT. Its translation is CASSIYRGNEPQHF.

This clonotype was observed once. The chain joins TRBV7-9 to TRBJ1-1, with 9 bases lining up with TRBD1. The CDR3 sequence is 15 residues long. Germline V gene lookup returns CDR1 SEHNR and CDR2 FQNEAQ (reference sequence). The junction had 1 base not matched to a gene; V was cut back by 2 bases and J by 0 bases. CDR3 coding DNA: TGTGCCAGCAGCTTAACAGGGGGCATGAACACTGAAGCTTTCTTT. Translating it yields CASSLTGGMNTEAFF. The whole variable domain, remainder taken from reference TRBV7-9 and TRBJ1-1, is DTGVSQNPRHKITKRGQNVTFRCDPISEHNRLYWYRQTLGQGPEFLTYFQNEAQLEKSRLLSDRFSAERPKGSFSTLEIQRTEQGDSAMYLCASSLTGGMNTEAFFGQGTRLTVV.

This clonotype was seen ten or more times. CDR3 protein: CASSGQRVSNQPQHF. CDR3 sequence (DNA): TGTGCCAGCAGCGGACAGCGGGTGAGCAATCAGCCCCAGCATTTT. The chain couples TRBV9 to TRBJ1-5; maybe TRBD1 (5 bases). The V gene's germline CDR1 is SGDLS and CDR2 YYNGEE. The V end lost 3 bases, the J end lost 1 base, and 11 bases lay between the germline ends. This CDR3 is built from 15 residues.

This clonotype was detected many times. The V gene is TRBV29-1, the J gene TRBJ2-7; 7 bases fit TRBD1. Germline CDR1 reads SQVTM; CDR2 reads ANQGSEA. After removal of 5 bases from V and 4 bases from J, the junction contained 11 bases not matched to a gene. This CDR3 has 14 residues. The CDR3 loop is CSVLVLQGRYEQYF. The CDR3 DNA follows: TGCAGCGTTCTTGTCTTACAGGGGAGATACGAGCAGTACTTC.

The CDR3 reads CASSLSTGAVNSPLHF. CDR3 DNA sequence: TGTGCCAGCAGCCTAAGCACCGGGGCTGTGAATTCACCCCTCCACTTT. This chain connects TRBV7-3 to TRBJ1-6, with D possibly being TRBD1 (5 bases). Trimming shortened V by 5 bases and J by 7 bases, and 18 bases separated the two germline ends. The length of the CDR3 is 16 residues. Per germline, CDR1 SGHTA and CDR2 FQGTGA.

This clonotype was detected once. The chain couples TRBV29-1 to TRBJ1-1; D ambiguous. V was pared by 3 bases and J by 8 bases, with 7 bases between. There are 10 residues in the CDR3. Germline values: CDR1 SQVTM, CDR2 ANQGSEA. As DNA, the CDR3 is TGCAGCGTTGATGTAGGGGAAGCTTTCTTT. Translation: CSVDVGEAFF.

This clonotype has ten or more counts. The V gene is TRBV12-3 or TRBV12-4, the J gene TRBJ1-5, with TRBD1 as a possible D gene (5 bases). V lost 2 bases and J lost 5, with 7 bases in between. CDR3 length equals 13 residues. CDR3 in amino acids: CASSLRGYQPQHF. CDR3 nucleotides: TGTGCCAGCAGTTTACGGGGGTATCAGCCCCAGCATTTT.

This clonotype was seen many times. The V and J genes are TRBV6-5 and TRBJ2-7; 7 bases map to TRBD2. The CDR3 totals 13 residues. Germline CDR1 MNHEY, CDR2 SVGAGI. V dropped 6 bases and J dropped 0; count of bases not matched to a gene: 2. The DNA for the CDR3 is TGTGCCAGCAGCTCGGGAGGCTCCTACGAGCAGTACTTC. Encoded protein: CASSSGGSYEQYF.